The rows below give T cell receptor beta chains drawn from one sample of a study of cytomegalovirus exposure and HLA in healthy donors. Libraries were prepared by immunoSEQ multiplex PCR; TCRdb keeps only in-frame clonotypes and omits some of them. Of roughly 150,000 clones listed, roughly nine tenths were seen once; the top ten hold under 7%. Sequenced sample: PBMCs. These receptors were taken from a woman aged 25 to 45 in good health and CMV-seronegative. Both conserved end residues are part of each CDR3. Each record gives: D gene, J gene, V gene, clone size, CDR3 protein, CDR3 DNA. The D gene is left open where the match is weak. Clone sizes are given selectively: once, few, many, or a class where the clone is expanded.

D: TRBD1
J: TRBJ2-7
V: TRBV27
size: -
CDR3: CASSFSTGTGPYEQYF
DNA: TGTGCCAGCAGTTTTTCTACCGGGACAGGGCCCTACGAGCAGTACTTC

D: TRBD1
J: TRBJ2-3
V: TRBV7-2
size: -
CDR3: CASSFDRGVADTQYF
DNA: TGTGCCAGCAGCTTCGACAGGGGGGTGGCAGATACGCAGTATTTT

D: -
J: TRBJ2-1
V: TRBV6-5
size: -
CDR3: CASSAIGNEQFF
DNA: TGTGCCAGCAGTGCCATCGGCAATGAGCAGTTCTTC

D: TRBD2
J: TRBJ2-1
V: TRBV28
size: -
CDR3: CASRIGTSRDEQFF
DNA: TGTGCCAGCAGAATTGGGACTAGCCGCGATGAGCAGTTCTTC

D: TRBD2
J: TRBJ2-2
V: TRBV4-1
size: -
CDR3: CASSQVLAGAVGELFF
DNA: TGCGCCAGCAGCCAAGTCCTGGCGGGAGCGGTCGGGGAGCTGTTTTTT

D: -
J: TRBJ1-1
V: TRBV30
size: -
CDR3: CAWRTDFTEAFF
DNA: TGTGCCTGGAGAACAGATTTCACTGAAGCTTTCTTT

D: -
J: TRBJ2-1
V: TRBV6-1
size: -
CDR3: CASSEMRAEKQFF
DNA: TGTGCCAGCAGTGAGATGCGCGCGGAGAAGCAGTTCTTC

D: TRBD1
J: TRBJ1-1
V: TRBV6-6
size: -
CDR3: CASRPGQGTNTEAFF
DNA: TGTGCCAGCAGACCCGGACAGGGGACTAACACTGAAGCTTTCTTT

D: TRBD2
J: TRBJ2-1
V: TRBV5-1
size: -
CDR3: CASSLGGSGSSEQFF
DNA: TGCGCCAGCAGCTTGGGGGGTAGCGGGAGCTCGGAGCAGTTCTTC

D: -
J: TRBJ1-5
V: TRBV5-5
size: -
CDR3: CASSFAGTGSEPQHF
DNA: TGTGCCAGCAGCTTTGCCGGGACGGGGAGTGAGCCCCAGCATTTT

D: TRBD1
J: TRBJ1-2
V: TRBV28
size: few
CDR3: CASSRSNPRGGKGYTF
DNA: TGTGCCAGCAGCCGATCCAATCCCAGGGGGGGTAAGGGCTACACCTTC

D: -
J: TRBJ2-7
V: TRBV2
size: -
CDR3: CASIPSAGRPHEQYF
DNA: TGTGCCAGCATCCCCTCGGCGGGACGGCCCCACGAGCAGTACTTC

D: -
J: TRBJ2-7
V: TRBV11-2
size: -
CDR3: CASSLGGIYEQYF
DNA: TGTGCCAGCAGCTTAGGGGGCATATACGAGCAGTACTTC

D: -
J: TRBJ1-5
V: TRBV7-2
size: -
CDR3: CASSFGRDQPQHF
DNA: TGTGCCAGCAGCTTTGGCAGAGATCAGCCCCAGCATTTT

D: -
J: TRBJ2-7
V: TRBV6-5
size: -
CDR3: CASSTARSSSYEQYF
DNA: TGTGCCAGCAGTACCGCCAGATCCAGCTCCTACGAGCAGTACTTC

D: -
J: TRBJ2-7
V: TRBV12-5
size: -
CDR3: CASGLGKEQYF
DNA: TGTGCTAGTGGTTTGGGAAAGGAGCAGTACTTC

D: TRBD1
J: TRBJ1-6
V: TRBV14
size: -
CDR3: CASSPWDRGEGNSPLHF
DNA: TGTGCCAGCAGCCCCTGGGACAGGGGTGAGGGTAATTCACCCCTCCACTTT

D: -
J: TRBJ2-7
V: TRBV7-9
size: -
CDR3: CASSGNGYEQYF
DNA: TGTGCCAGCAGCGGGAACGGTTACGAGCAGTACTTC